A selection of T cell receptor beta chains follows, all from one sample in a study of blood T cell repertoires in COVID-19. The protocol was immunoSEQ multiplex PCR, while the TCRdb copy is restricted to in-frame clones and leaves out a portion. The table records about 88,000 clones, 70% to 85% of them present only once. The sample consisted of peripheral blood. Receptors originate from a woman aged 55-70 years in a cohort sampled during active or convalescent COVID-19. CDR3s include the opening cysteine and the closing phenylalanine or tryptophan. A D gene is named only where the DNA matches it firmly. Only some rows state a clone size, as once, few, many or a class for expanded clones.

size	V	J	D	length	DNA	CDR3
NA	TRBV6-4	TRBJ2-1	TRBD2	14	TGTGCCAGCAGTGACGGGACTAGCATCGGTGAGCAGTTCTTC	CASSDGTSIGEQFF
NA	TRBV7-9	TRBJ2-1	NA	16	TGTGCCAGCAGCACTGCCGGGACTCAGACGAACAATGAGCAGTTCTTC	CASSTAGTQTNNEQFF
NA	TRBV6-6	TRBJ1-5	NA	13	TGTGCCAGCAGTTACCAGAGCAATCAGCCCCAGCATTTT	CASSYQSNQPQHF
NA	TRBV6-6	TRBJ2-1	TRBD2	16	TGTGCCAGCGGACTAGCGGGGGGGCCTTTGGCCAATGAGCAGTTCTTC	CASGLAGGPLANEQFF
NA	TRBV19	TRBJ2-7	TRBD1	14	TGTGCCAGTTCTGCCGGGACAGAGTCCTACGAGCAGTACTTC	CASSAGTESYEQYF
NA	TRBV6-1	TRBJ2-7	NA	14	TGTGCCAGCAGTGAATTACGTGAGTCCTACGAGCAGTACTTC	CASSELRESYEQYF
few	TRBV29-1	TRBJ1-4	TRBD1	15	TGCAGCGTCGGACAGGGAGGTTTGGGTAATGAAAAACTGTTTTTT	CSVGQGGLGNEKLFF
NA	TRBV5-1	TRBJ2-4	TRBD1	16	TGCGCCAGCAGCTTGGCGGGACAGGGGGCTCTGGACATTCAGTACTTC	CASSLAGQGALDIQYF
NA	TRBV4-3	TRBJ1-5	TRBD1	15	TGCGCCAGCAGCCTGACAGGGCGAAGCAATCAGCCCCAGCATTTT	CASSLTGRSNQPQHF
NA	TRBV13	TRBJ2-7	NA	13	TGTGCCAGCAGCACCCCACAGGGCGGCGAGCAGTACTTC	CASSTPQGGEQYF
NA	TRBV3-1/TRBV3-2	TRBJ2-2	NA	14	TGTGCCAGCAGCCTACGCGCGAACACCGGGGAGCTGTTTTTT	CASSLRANTGELFF
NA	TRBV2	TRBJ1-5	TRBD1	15	TGTGCCAGCACCACTTTGGGACAGCACAATCAGCCCCAGCATTTT	CASTTLGQHNQPQHF
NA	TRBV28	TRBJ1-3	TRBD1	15	TGTGCCAGCAGTTATGGACAGGGACTACGAAACACCATATATTTT	CASSYGQGLRNTIYF
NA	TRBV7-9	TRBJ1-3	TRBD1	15	TGTGCCAGCAGCTTACAAGGGGGCGATTTCAACACCATATATTTT	CASSLQGGDFNTIYF
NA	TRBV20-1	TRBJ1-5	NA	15	TGCAGTGCTAGTTATGGGAGTTTTAGCAATCAGCCCCAGCATTTT	CSASYGSFSNQPQHF
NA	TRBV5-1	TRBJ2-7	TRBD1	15	TGCGCCAGCAGTTCAACAGGGGTTGTATCCTACGAGCAGTACTTC	CASSSTGVVSYEQYF
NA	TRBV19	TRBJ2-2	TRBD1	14	TGTGCCAGTAGTACACAGGGGGGTACCGGGGAGCTGTTTTTT	CASSTQGGTGELFF
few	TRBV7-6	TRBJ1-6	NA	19	TGTGCCAGCAGCTTAGTAGGAACCCAGGGGCCCTCCTATAATTCACCCCTCCACTTT	CASSLVGTQGPSYNSPLHF
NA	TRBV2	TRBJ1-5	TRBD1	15	TGTGCCAGCAGCGGGACAGGGGGTTTCAATCAGCCCCAGCATTTT	CASSGTGGFNQPQHF
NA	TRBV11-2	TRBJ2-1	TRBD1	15	TGTGCCAGCAGCTTAACCGGGACAGGGGGCAATGAGCAGTTCTTC	CASSLTGTGGNEQFF
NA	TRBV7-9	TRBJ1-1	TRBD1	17	TGTGCCAGCAGCTTAGGGATACAGGGGGCGAGGGGCACTGAAGCTTTCTTT	CASSLGIQGARGTEAFF
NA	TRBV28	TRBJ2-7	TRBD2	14	TGTGCCAGCATTGGGGCTAGCGGGGGGAACGAGCAGTACTTC	CASIGASGGNEQYF
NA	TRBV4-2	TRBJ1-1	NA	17	TGTGCCAGCAGCCAAGATTCCAACAGGTTTAGGGACACTGAAGCTTTCTTT	CASSQDSNRFRDTEAFF
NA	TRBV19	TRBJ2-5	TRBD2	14	TGTGCCAGTAAGGACGGGGGGGCGAGAGAGACCCAGTACTTC	CASKDGGARETQYF
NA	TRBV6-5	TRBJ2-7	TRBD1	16	TGTGCCAGCAGTTTCTCCGCCGGGACAGTTTCCTACGAGCAGTACTTC	CASSFSAGTVSYEQYF
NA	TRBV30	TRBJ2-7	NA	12	TGTGCCTGGAGTCCACAGCCCTACGAGCAGTACTTC	CAWSPQPYEQYF